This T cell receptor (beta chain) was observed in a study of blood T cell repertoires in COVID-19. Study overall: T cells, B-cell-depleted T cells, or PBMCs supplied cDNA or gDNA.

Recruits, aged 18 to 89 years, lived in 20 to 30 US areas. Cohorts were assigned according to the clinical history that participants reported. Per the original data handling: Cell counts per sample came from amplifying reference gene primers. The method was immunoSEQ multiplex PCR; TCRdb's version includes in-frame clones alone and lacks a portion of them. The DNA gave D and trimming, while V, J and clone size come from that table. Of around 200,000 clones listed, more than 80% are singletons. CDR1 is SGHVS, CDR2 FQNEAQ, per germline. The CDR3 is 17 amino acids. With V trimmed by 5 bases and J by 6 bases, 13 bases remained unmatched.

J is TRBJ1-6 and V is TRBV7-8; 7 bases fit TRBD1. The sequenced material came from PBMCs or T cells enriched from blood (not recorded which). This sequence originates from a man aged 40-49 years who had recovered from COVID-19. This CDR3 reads CASSLTRTGPSNSPLHF. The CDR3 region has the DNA TGTGCCAGCAGCCTGACACGGACAGGCCCCAGTAATTCACCCCTCCACTTT.